The 27 T cell receptor beta chains given below trace back to one sample, sequenced in a study of T cells after yellow fever vaccination. From the 5' RACE reads, TCRdb called clonotypes with MiXCR, one entry per CDR3 protein. Altogether hundreds of thousands of distinct CDR3 sequences are present, 3.6% being singletons, with the ten largest covering 20% to 25%. Specimen: PBMCs, collected on the day of the yellow fever booster vaccination. These receptors originate from a man younger than 35 who received the YFV17D yellow fever vaccine.

The chain combines TRBV5-1 with TRBJ2-2; no reliable D call. Germline V gene sequence: CDR1 SGHRS, CDR2 YFSETQ. V lost 6 bases to trimming and J lost 3 bases, with 9 bases between them. The CDR3 has 13 amino acids. CDR3 DNA sequence: TGCGCCAGCACCCTTGGGTACACCGGGGAGCTGTTTTTT. Its protein product is CASTLGYTGELFF.

This clonotype occurred many times. One end of the junction is discordant with germline, which a read error may explain. The V gene is TRBV7-9, the J gene TRBJ2-5; 10 bases are shared with TRBD2. This CDR3 is 14 amino acids long. Per germline, CDR1 SEHNR and CDR2 FQNEAQ (reference sequence). DNA of the CDR3: TGTGCCAGCAGTTTAGCGGGGGGACAAGAGACCCAGTACTTC. Protein: CASSLAGGQETQYF.

This clonotype was observed many times. The V and J genes are TRBV12-3 or TRBV12-4 and TRBJ2-7; tentatively, D is TRBD1 (5 bases). This CDR3 contains 14 residues. Trimming stripped 4 bases from V and 7 bases from J, with 17 bases between. CDR3 sequence (DNA): TGTGCCAGCAGTTCTTGGCAGGGCTTGGAGGAGCAGTACTTC. It encodes CASSSWQGLEEQYF.

Many counts were recorded for this clonotype. V is TRBV25-1 and J is TRBJ2-1; TRBD2 matches 8 bases. With 6 bases clipped from V and 8 bases from J, the junction kept 12 bases outside the gene matches. CDR1 and CDR2 (germline): MGHDK, SYGVNS. The CDR3 is 15 amino acids. The CDR3 reads CASSKGLVGRDEQFF. For the CDR3, the DNA is TGTGCCAGCAGCAAGGGACTAGTGGGGCGGGATGAGCAGTTCTTC. Full variable domain (remainder filled in from reference TRBV25-1 and TRBJ2-1): EADIYQTPRYLVIGTGKKITLECSQTMGHDKMYWYQQDPGMELHLIHYSYGVNSTEKGDLSSESTVSRIRTEHFPLTLESARPSHTSQYLCASSKGLVGRDEQFFGPGTRLTVL.

This clonotype was seen a few times. The genes are TRBV5-5 and TRBJ2-5; D is perhaps TRBD1 or TRBD2 (5 bases each). The ends were cut back, 3 bases at V and 3 bases at J, with 15 bases in the middle. This CDR3 has 15 residues. Germline CDR1 reads SGHKS; CDR2 reads YYEKEE (reference sequence). The CDR3 coding sequence is TGTGCCAGCAGCTATCGGGACGTTCAAAAAGAGACCCAGTACTTC. This translates into CASSYRDVQKETQYF.

This clonotype was seen a few times. The chain couples TRBV19 to TRBJ1-2; TRBD1 agrees at 7 bases. The CDR3 spans 13 residues. Germline CDR1 LNHDA, CDR2 SQIVND (reference sequence). Trimming cost V 10 bases and J 2 bases; bases outside gene matches: 7. The CDR3 DNA follows: TGTGCCACGTCGACCAGGGGGAACTATGGCTACACCTTC. Translated: CATSTRGNYGYTF. The entire variable domain, with the rest obtained from reference TRBV19 and TRBJ1-2, is as follows: DGGITQSPKYLFRKEGQNVTLSCEQNLNHDAMYWYRQDPGQGLRLIYYSQIVNDFQKGDIAEGYSVSREKKESFPLTVTSAQKNPTAFYLCATSTRGNYGYTFGSGTRLTVV.

Remarks on this clonotype: A single base separates this from a much larger clone, so it may be a read error. The V and J genes are TRBV7-8 and TRBJ2-2; D ambiguous. The V gene lost 1 base and the J gene lost 1 base, with 4 bases spanning the gap. This CDR3 has 14 amino acids. CDR1 SGHVS and CDR2 FQNEAQ come from the germline V gene. In DNA form, the CDR3 reads TGTGCCAGCAGCTTAGGCGTGAACACCGGGGAGCTGTTTTTT. Translation: CASSLGVNTGELFF.

This clonotype was observed many times. The chain combines TRBV12-3 or TRBV12-4 with TRBJ2-7, with D perhaps matching TRBD1 or TRBD2 (5 bases each). V lost 6 bases, J lost 2 bases, and 23 bases lay in between. CDR3 length equals 17 residues. The CDR3 bases are TGTGCCAGCAGCCCTTGGGGGAAAAGGGCCGTTGCCTACGAGCAGTACGTC. Protein product: CASSPWGKRAVAYEQYV.

The chain has TRBV24-1 and TRBJ1-5; D not resolved. CDR3 length: 12 amino acids. The germline gives CDR1 KGHDR, CDR2 SFDVKD. V lost 2 bases to trimming and J lost 5 bases, with 3 bases between them. The CDR3 here is CATSDSYQPQHF. The CDR3 bases are TGTGCCACCAGTGATTCGTATCAGCCCCAGCATTTT.

The CDR3 bases are TGTGCCAGCAGTTTACATGTCGGGCTCAATCAGCCCCAGCATTTT. Protein sequence: CASSLHVGLNQPQHF. This chain joins TRBV28 and TRBJ1-5, with D unclear. Germline V gives CDR1 MDHEN, CDR2 SYDVKM. This CDR3 is built from 15 residues. The V and J ends lost 2 bases and 3 bases respectively, with 11 bases between them.

In its sample, this clonotype was seen a few times. The chain joins TRBV12-3 or TRBV12-4 to TRBJ2-5, with 7 bases matching TRBD2. This CDR3 has 15 amino acids. V was pared by 7 bases and J by 3 bases, with 11 bases of the junction left unmatched. CDR3 coding DNA: TGTGCCAGCACGTGGGGGGAGGGGCGGAAAGAGACCCAGTACTTC. Protein product: CASTWGEGRKETQYF.

This chain uses TRBV7-6 with TRBJ1-5, with 10 bases that match TRBD1. The ends lost 0 bases at V and 7 bases at J; junction bases unmatched: 3. The germline CDR1 and CDR2 sequences are SGHVS and FNYEAQ. The CDR3 covers 15 residues. DNA of the CDR3: TGTGCCAGCAGCTTAGCGTGGGACAGGGGACAGCCCCAGCATTTT. Its translation is CASSLAWDRGQPQHF.

This clonotype was counted only a few times. The genes are TRBV7-9 and TRBJ2-7, with 9 bases identical to TRBD1. After removal of 3 bases from V and 6 bases from J, the junction contained 6 bases not matched to a gene. There are 14 residues in the CDR3. In germline, CDR1 is SEHNR, CDR2 FQNEAQ (reference sequence). Here the CDR3 reads CASSFGQGNGEQYV. In nucleotides, the CDR3 is TGTGCCAGCAGCTTTGGACAGGGGAACGGCGAGCAGTACGTC.

The chain uses TRBV28 and TRBJ2-3; no firm D call. Trimming shortened V by 4 bases and J by 6 bases, and 17 bases separated the two germline ends. The CDR3 contains 15 residues. Looked up from germline, CDR1 is MDHEN and CDR2 is SYDVKM. This CDR3 is CASSSTAGYGDTQYF. In DNA, the CDR3 is TGTGCCAGCAGTTCGACCGCAGGCTACGGGGATACGCAGTATTTT.

In this sample, this clonotype turned up many times. CDR3: CASSQDPGNTIYF. The CDR3 region has the DNA TGCGCCAGCAGCCAAGATCCGGGGAACACCATATATTTT. V usage is TRBV4-3 and J usage is TRBJ1-3; D gene ambiguous. V gave up 0 bases and J gave up 7 bases, with 7 bases separating them. This CDR3 region has 13 residues. The germline V gene encodes CDR1 LGHNA and CDR2 YSLEER.

This clonotype has ten or more counts. V usage is TRBV4-3 and J usage is TRBJ2-2; 7 positions agree with TRBD2. CDR3 length: 18 amino acids. Losses at the gene ends were 3 bases for V and 2 bases for J; bases not matched to a gene: 12. Germline CDR1 is LGHNA and CDR2 is YSLEER. The CDR3 DNA reads as TGCGCCAGCAGCCAGCCCCGGTGGGGCGGGGGAAACACCGGGGAGCTGTTTTTT. It translates to CASSQPRWGGGNTGELFF.

This clonotype was seen ten or more times. The chain couples TRBV7-6 to TRBJ2-7, with a tentative D call TRBD2 (5 bases). The V gene's germline CDR1 is SGHVS and CDR2 FNYEAQ. The CDR3 runs 12 residues. V was clipped by 5 bases and J by 7 bases, with 12 bases between them. This CDR3 reads CASSTDTGEQYV. CDR3 sequence (DNA): TGTGCCAGCAGCACCGACACGGGGGAGCAGTACGTC.

This CDR3 reads CAISGLDTEAFF. The CDR3 nucleotides are TGTGCCATCAGCGGGCTTGACACTGAAGCTTTCTTT. The rearrangement joins TRBV10-3 to TRBJ1-1; D is ambiguous. This CDR3 spans 12 amino acids. CDR1 is ENHRY and CDR2 is SYGVKD in the germline V gene. V lost 6 bases, J lost 3 bases, and 8 bases lay in between.

The table lists this clonotype with many counts. The chain combines TRBV20-1 with TRBJ1-4; D perhaps matches TRBD1 (5 bases). The CDR3 has 14 amino acids. Between the trimmed V and J ends, which lost 5 bases and 7 bases, there was a span of 17 bases. CDR1 and CDR2 (germline): DFQATT, SNEGSKA (reference sequence). DNA of the CDR3: TGCAGTGCTGAAGGGACCGCATCTGGTGAAAAACTGTTTTTT. Translation gives CSAEGTASGEKLFF.

This clonotype was observed many times. The chain links TRBV10-3 to TRBJ2-1; D may be TRBD1 (6 bases). The germline V gene has CDR1 ENHRY and CDR2 SYGVKD. Trimming shortened V by 9 bases and J by 6 bases, and 9 bases separated the two germline ends. The CDR3 covers 11 residues. Here the CDR3 reads CAISDSNEQFF. CDR3 nucleotide sequence: TGTGCCATTTCGGACAGCAATGAGCAGTTCTTC.

This clonotype was detected many times. The chain is built from TRBV4-2 and TRBJ1-2, with D uncertain. The CDR3 spans 16 residues. Germline CDR1 is LGHNA and CDR2 is YNFKEQ. Trimming removed 4 bases from V and 3 bases from J, with 18 bases in between. CDR3 loop: CASSLNLRLEDYGYTF. The CDR3 nucleotides are TGTGCCAGCAGCCTTAACCTGAGGTTGGAAGACTATGGCTACACCTTC.

This clonotype was counted at least ten times. The chain recombines TRBV5-4 with TRBJ2-1; D may be TRBD1 (6 bases). Germline V gives CDR1 SGHNT, CDR2 YYREEE (reference sequence). The CDR3 spans 15 residues. Trimming took 3 bases from V and 1 from J, leaving 11 bases between them. The CDR3 loop reads CASSSGQPSYNEQFF. CDR3 in DNA: TGTGCCAGCAGCTCCGGACAGCCATCCTACAATGAGCAGTTCTTC. The full variable domain, rest sourced from reference TRBV5-4 and TRBJ2-1, is ETGVTQSPTHLIKTRGQQVTLRCSSQSGHNTVSWYQQALGQGPQFIFQYYREEENGRGNFPPRFSGLQFPNYSSELNVNALELDDSALYLCASSSGQPSYNEQFFGPGTRLTVL.

There are many counts of this clonotype. The chain employs TRBV5-5 and TRBJ2-5; D is perhaps TRBD2 (6 bases). The V end was cut by 5 bases, the J end by 5 bases, with 13 bases between. This CDR3 comprises 13 residues. Germline assignment: CDR1 SGHKS and CDR2 YYEKEE (reference sequence). The CDR3 DNA sequence: TGTGCCAGCAGGTTGACTAGTTGGGAGACCCAGTACTTC. Protein product: CASRLTSWETQYF.

This sequence joins TRBV6-2 or TRBV6-3 and TRBJ1-1; possible D gene TRBD1, 5 bases. CDR1 and CDR2 from the germline V gene are MNHEY and SVGEGT. Trimming removed 2 bases at V and 11 bases at J, with 9 bases between. This CDR3 has 11 residues. The CDR3 region has the DNA TGTGCCAGCAGTTACGGCAGGGCGGCTTTCTTT. This translates into CASSYGRAAFF.

This clonotype was counted ten times or more. The genes are TRBV27 and TRBJ1-1; unclear D gene. V was clipped by 3 bases and J by 5 bases, with 16 bases between them. Germline V CDR1 and CDR2: MNHEY, SMNVEV (reference sequence). The CDR3 loop spans 15 amino acids. CDR3 nucleotides: TGTGCCAGCAGTTTGGGGATAATGGGTGGTACTGAAGCTTTCTTT. It is translated as CASSLGIMGGTEAFF.

This clonotype was observed a few times. The chain uses TRBV12-3 or TRBV12-4 and TRBJ2-7; TRBD2 agrees at 7 bases. Unmatched junction bases numbered 14, after V lost 5 bases and J lost 7 bases. The CDR3 length is 15 residues. CDR3 coding DNA: TGTGCCAGCAGTCCCCCGGGGGAGGGTGCGGAAGAGCAGTACTTC. Translating gives CASSPPGEGAEEQYF.

This clonotype occurred many times. The chain uses TRBV7-2 and TRBJ1-1; no clear D. The length of the CDR3 is 15 residues. CDR1 SGHTA and CDR2 FQGNSA come from the germline V gene. Trimming pared 4 bases from V and 1 base from J, leaving 13 bases between. CDR3 region: CASSSRTVGNTEAFF. The CDR3 coding sequence is TGTGCCAGCAGCTCTAGGACCGTCGGGAACACTGAAGCTTTCTTT.